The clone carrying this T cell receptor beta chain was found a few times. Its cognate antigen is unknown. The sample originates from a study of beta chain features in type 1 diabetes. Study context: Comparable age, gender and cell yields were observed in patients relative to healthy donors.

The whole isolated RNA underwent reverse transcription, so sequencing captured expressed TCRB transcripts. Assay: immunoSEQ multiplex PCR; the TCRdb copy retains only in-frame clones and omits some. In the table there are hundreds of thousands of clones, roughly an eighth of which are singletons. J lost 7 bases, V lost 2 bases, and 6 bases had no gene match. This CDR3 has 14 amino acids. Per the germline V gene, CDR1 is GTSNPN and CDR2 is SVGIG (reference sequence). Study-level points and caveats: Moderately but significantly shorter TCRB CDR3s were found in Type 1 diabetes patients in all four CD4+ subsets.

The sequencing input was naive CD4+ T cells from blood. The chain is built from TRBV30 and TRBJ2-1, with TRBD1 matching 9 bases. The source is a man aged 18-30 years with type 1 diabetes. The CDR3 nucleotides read TGTGCCTGGAGTTCCGGGACAGGGAGGAATGAGCAGTTCTTC. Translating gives CAWSSGTGRNEQFF. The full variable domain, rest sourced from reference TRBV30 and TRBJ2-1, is SQTIHQWPATLVQPVGSPLSLECTVEGTSNPNLYWYRQAAGRGLQLLFYSVGIGQISSEVPQNLSASRPQDRQFILSSKKLLLSDSGFYLCAWSSGTGRNEQFFGPGTRLTVL.